The present T cell receptor beta chain was sequenced within a study of CD8 T cells in ankylosing spondylitis. Findings of the study overall: Roughly eight highly homologous variants made up a TCR beta motif that seemed to typify ankylosing spondylitis blood.

Germline assignment: CDR1 ENHRY and CDR2 SYGVKD. CDR3 length: 13 amino acids. TCRdb passed the 5' RACE reads through MiXCR, listing each CDR3 protein once. This sample carries roughly 670,000 distinct CDR3 sequences, around 17% of them seen once, and the ten largest clones take about a fifth. Concerning this clonotype: Its target is unknown. A clone one base away is much larger, so this may be a read error.

This sequence was found in a male donor with ankylosing spondylitis. Source material: blood, either unsorted or a sorted T cell fraction (not recorded which). The rearrangement links TRBV10-3 to TRBJ1-6; D is uncertain. As DNA, the CDR3 is TGTGCCTTCAGTGAGGAAAGAAATTCACCCCTCCACTTT. Protein product: CAFSEERNSPLHF.